One sample yielded the 2 T cell receptor beta chains listed below, sequenced in a study of T cell responses to AZD1222 COVID-19 vaccine. Assay: immunoSEQ multiplex PCR; the TCRdb copy retains only in-frame clones and omits some. Among 110,000 or so clones, approximately 89% were seen once, and the ten largest hold over 3%. This material consisted of peripheral blood, taken on day 0 of MenACWY control vaccination. The receptor source for this set is an adult in good health.

V gene TRBV19 combines with J gene TRBJ1-6; maybe TRBD1 (5 bases). V shed 5 bases and J shed 2 bases, with 13 bases lying between them. The CDR3 is 16 residues long. From germline, CDR1 is LNHDA and CDR2 SQIVND (reference sequence). The CDR3 nucleotides read TGTGCCAGTAGTTGGCTCTTGGGGGCCTATAATTCACCCCTCCACTTT. Amino acid sequence: CASSWLLGAYNSPLHF. Supplemented by reference TRBV19 and TRBJ1-6, the full variable domain reads DGGITQSPKYLFRKEGQNVTLSCEQNLNHDAMYWYRQDPGQGLRLIYYSQIVNDFQKGDIAEGYSVSREKKESFPLTVTSAQKNPTAFYLCASSWLLGAYNSPLHFGNGTRLTVT.

The chain recombines TRBV7-9 with TRBJ2-1, with TRBD2 matching over 7 bases. V dropped 5 bases and J dropped 0; count of bases not matched to a gene: 10. The length of the CDR3 is 17 residues. The germline CDR1 and CDR2 sequences are SEHNR and FQNEAQ (reference sequence). Written as DNA, the CDR3 is TGTGCCAGCAGCACCGAACTAGCGCCAAGCTCCTACAATGAGCAGTTCTTC. Encoded protein: CASSTELAPSSYNEQFF.